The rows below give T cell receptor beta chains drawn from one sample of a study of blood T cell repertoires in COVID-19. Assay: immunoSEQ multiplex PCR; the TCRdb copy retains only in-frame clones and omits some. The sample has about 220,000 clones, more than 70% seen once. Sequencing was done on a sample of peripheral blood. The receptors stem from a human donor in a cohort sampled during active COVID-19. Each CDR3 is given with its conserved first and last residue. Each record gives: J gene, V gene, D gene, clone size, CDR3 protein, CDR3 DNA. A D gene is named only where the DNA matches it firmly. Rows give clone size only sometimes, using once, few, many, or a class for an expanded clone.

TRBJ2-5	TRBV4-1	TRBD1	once	CASSQDGQGNPTGETQYF	TGCGCCAGCAGCCAAGATGGACAGGGAAACCCAACTGGGGAGACCCAGTACTTC
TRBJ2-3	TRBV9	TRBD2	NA	CASSADSGNTDTQYF	TGTGCCAGCAGCGCCGATAGCGGGAACACAGATACGCAGTATTTT
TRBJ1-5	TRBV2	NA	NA	CASSRDYNQPQHF	TGTGCCAGCAGTCGAGACTACAATCAGCCCCAGCATTTT
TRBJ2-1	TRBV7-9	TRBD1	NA	CASSPTGTDNEQFF	TGTGCCAGCAGCCCCACCGGGACAGACAATGAGCAGTTCTTC
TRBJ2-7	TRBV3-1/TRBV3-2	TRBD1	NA	CASSQARTGGSDEQYF	TGTGCCAGCAGCCAAGCCCGGACAGGGGGATCCGACGAGCAGTACTTC
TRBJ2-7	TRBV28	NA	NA	CASSLVSGLLSYEQYF	TGTGCCAGCAGTTTAGTGTCGGGACTGCTCTCCTACGAGCAGTACTTC
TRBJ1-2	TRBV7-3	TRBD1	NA	CASSPGTGSYGYTF	TGTGCCAGCAGCCCCGGGACAGGGTCCTATGGCTACACCTTC
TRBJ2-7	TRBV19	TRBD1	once	CASSTLRGQSSYEQYF	TGTGCCAGTAGTACTCTTAGGGGACAGAGCTCCTACGAGCAGTACTTC
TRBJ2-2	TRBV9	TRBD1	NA	CASSALRTGVTGELFF	TGTGCCAGCAGCGCCCTCCGGACAGGGGTCACCGGGGAGCTGTTTTTT
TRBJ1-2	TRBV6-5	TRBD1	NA	CASSPGQGDYGYTF	TGTGCCAGCAGTCCCGGACAGGGGGACTATGGCTACACCTTC
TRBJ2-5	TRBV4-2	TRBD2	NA	CASSQEGVAGGQETQYF	TGTGCCAGCAGCCAAGAGGGAGTAGCGGGAGGGCAAGAGACCCAGTACTTC
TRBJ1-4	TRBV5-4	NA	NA	CASSFWSANEKLFF	TGTGCCAGCAGCTTCTGGTCAGCGAATGAAAAACTGTTTTTT
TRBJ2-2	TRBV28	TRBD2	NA	CASTARLAVTGELFF	TGTGCCAGCACCGCCCGACTAGCGGTCACCGGGGAGCTGTTTTTT
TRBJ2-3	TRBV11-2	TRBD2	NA	CASSFLAGGQGDTQYF	TGTGCCAGCAGCTTCCTAGCGGGGGGCCAAGGGGATACGCAGTATTTT
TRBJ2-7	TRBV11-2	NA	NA	CASSLDGGMGSYEQYF	TGTGCCAGCAGCTTAGATGGCGGGATGGGCTCCTACGAGCAGTACTTC
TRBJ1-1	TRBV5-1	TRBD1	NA	CASSRTGANTEAFF	TGCGCCAGCAGCCGGACAGGGGCGAACACTGAAGCTTTCTTT
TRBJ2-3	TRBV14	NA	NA	CASSQEEGRTDTQYF	TGTGCCAGCAGCCAAGAGGAGGGGAGGACAGATACGCAGTATTTT
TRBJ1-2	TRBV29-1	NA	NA	CSVPLGGNYGYTF	TGCAGCGTTCCCCTGGGAGGGAACTATGGCTACACCTTC
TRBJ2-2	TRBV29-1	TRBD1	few	CSATTGANTGELFF	TGCAGCGCCACGACAGGGGCGAACACCGGGGAGCTGTTTTTT
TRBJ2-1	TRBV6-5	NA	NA	CASSSSHEQFF	TGTGCCAGCAGTTCAAGCCATGAGCAGTTCTTC
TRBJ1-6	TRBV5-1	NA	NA	CASSLRSSSYNSPLHF	TGCGCCAGCAGCTTGCGGAGCAGCTCCTATAATTCACCCCTCCACTTT
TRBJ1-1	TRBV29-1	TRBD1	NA	CRTGGFDTEAFF	TGCAGGACAGGGGGCTTTGACACTGAAGCTTTCTTT
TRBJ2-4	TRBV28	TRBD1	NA	CASSEQGATKNIQYF	TGTGCCAGCAGTGAACAGGGGGCGACCAAAAACATTCAGTACTTC
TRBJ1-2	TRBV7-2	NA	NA	CASSSSGRSGDGYTF	TGTGCCAGCAGCTCCTCAGGGCGTTCGGGCGATGGCTACACCTTC
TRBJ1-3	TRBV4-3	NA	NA	CASSQERSSGNTIYF	TGCGCCAGCAGCCAAGAACGGAGCTCTGGAAACACCATATATTTT
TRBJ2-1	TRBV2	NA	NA	CASSDGRSYNEQFF	TGTGCCAGCAGTGACGGCAGGTCCTACAATGAGCAGTTCTTC
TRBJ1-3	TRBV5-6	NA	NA	CASSEPGLISGNTIYF	TGTGCCAGCAGCGAACCGGGTCTTATCTCTGGAAACACCATATATTTT
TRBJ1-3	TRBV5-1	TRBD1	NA	CASSTRGQGADTIYF	TGCGCCAGCAGCACCCGCGGGCAGGGGGCCGACACCATATATTTT
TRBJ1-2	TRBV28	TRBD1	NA	CATDREAEGYTF	TGTGCCACCGACAGGGAGGCGGAGGGCTACACCTTC
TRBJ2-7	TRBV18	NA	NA	CASSPRSQTSYEQYF	TGTGCCAGCTCACCACGGAGTCAGACCTCCTACGAGCAGTACTTC
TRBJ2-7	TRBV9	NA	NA	CASSVGRGTYEQYF	TGTGCCAGCAGCGTGGGACGGGGGACCTACGAGCAGTACTTC
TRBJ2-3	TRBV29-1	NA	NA	CSVGAASRQYF	TGCAGCGTTGGAGCGGCGTCCCGGCAGTATTTT
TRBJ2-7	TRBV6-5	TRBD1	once	CASSPTGGSYEQYF	TGTGCCAGCAGCCCGACAGGGGGCTCATACGAGCAGTACTTC
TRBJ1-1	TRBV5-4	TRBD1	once	CASRPDRDHEAFF	TGTGCCAGCAGACCGGACAGGGACCATGAAGCTTTCTTT
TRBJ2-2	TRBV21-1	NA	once	CASSKRRGIGSGELFF	TGTGCCAGCAGCAAAAGGAGAGGGATTGGATCCGGGGAGCTGTTTTTT
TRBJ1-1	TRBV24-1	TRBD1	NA	CATSGQTGGTTEAFF	TGTGCCACCAGTGGCCAGACAGGGGGAACCACTGAAGCTTTCTTT
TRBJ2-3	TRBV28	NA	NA	CASSLGIGARSSTDTQYF	TGTGCCAGCAGTTTAGGCATAGGGGCTCGGTCTAGCACAGATACGCAGTATTTT
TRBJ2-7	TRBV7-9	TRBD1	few	CASSSAQVPDRAYEQYF	TGTGCCAGCAGCTCCGCGCAAGTTCCGGACAGGGCGTACGAGCAGTACTTC
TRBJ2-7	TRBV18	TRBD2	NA	CASSPPSSGGWDEQYF	TGTGCCAGCTCACCACCTTCTAGCGGGGGTTGGGACGAGCAGTACTTC
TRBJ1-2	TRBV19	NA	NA	CASSRGYNYGYTF	TGTGCCAGTTCCCGGGGGTATAACTATGGCTACACCTTC
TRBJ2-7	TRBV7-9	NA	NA	CASSSRQADHYEQYF	TGTGCCAGCAGCTCCCGACAGGCCGATCACTACGAGCAGTACTTC
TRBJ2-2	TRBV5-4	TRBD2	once	CASSSSGRGNTGELFF	TGTGCCAGCAGCTCAAGCGGGAGGGGGAACACCGGGGAGCTGTTTTTT
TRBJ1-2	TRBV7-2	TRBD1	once	CASSLLSTGVGMGYGYTF	TGTGCCAGCAGCTTACTGTCGACAGGGGTGGGGATGGGGTATGGCTACACCTTC
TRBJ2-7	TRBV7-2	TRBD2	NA	CASSLESSGRAYEQYF	TGTGCCAGCAGCTTAGAATCGAGCGGGAGGGCCTACGAGCAGTACTTC
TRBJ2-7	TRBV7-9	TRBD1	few	CASSPGTGLREQYF	TGTGCCAGCAGCCCTGGGACAGGGTTGAGGGAGCAGTACTTC
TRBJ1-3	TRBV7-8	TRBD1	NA	CASSPYPGTDSGNTIYF	TGTGCCAGCAGCCCCTACCCCGGGACAGACTCTGGAAACACCATATATTTT
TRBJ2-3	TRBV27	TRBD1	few	CASSLTGGPDTQYF	TGTGCCAGCAGTTTGACAGGGGGCCCAGATACGCAGTATTTT
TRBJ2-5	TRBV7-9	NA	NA	CASSRQGKGETQYF	TGTGCCAGCAGCCGTCAGGGGAAAGGAGAGACCCAGTACTTC
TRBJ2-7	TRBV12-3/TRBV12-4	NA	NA	CASSTTGNDEQYF	TGTGCCAGCAGTACTACAGGGAACGACGAGCAGTACTTC
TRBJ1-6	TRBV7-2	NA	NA	CASSLGDTNSPLHF	TGTGCCAGCAGCTTAGGGGACACGAATTCACCCCTCCACTTT
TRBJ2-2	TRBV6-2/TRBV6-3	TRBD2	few	CASSFRGGATGELFF	TGTGCCAGCAGTTTTCGCGGGGGTGCCACCGGGGAGCTGTTTTTT
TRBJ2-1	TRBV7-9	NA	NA	CASSLSAHPRRQFF	TGTGCCAGCAGCTTAAGCGCCCACCCCCGGAGGCAGTTCTTC
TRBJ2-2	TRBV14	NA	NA	CASSQDSAVGELFF	TGTGCCAGCAGCCAAGATAGCGCGGTCGGGGAGCTGTTTTTT
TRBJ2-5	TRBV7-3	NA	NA	CASSPPGGETQYF	TGTGCCAGCAGCCCCCCAGGAGGGGAGACCCAGTACTTC